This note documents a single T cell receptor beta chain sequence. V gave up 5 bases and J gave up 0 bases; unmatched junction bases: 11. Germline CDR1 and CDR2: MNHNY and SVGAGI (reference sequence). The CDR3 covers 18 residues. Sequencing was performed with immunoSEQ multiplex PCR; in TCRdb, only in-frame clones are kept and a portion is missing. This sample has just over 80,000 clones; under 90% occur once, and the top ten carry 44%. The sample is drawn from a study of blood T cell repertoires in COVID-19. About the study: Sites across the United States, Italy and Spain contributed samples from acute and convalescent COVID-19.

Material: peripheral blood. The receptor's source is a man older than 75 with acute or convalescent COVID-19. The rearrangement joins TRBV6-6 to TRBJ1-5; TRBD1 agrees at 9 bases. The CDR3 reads CASSPLDRGVNSNQPQHF. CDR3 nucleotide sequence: TGTGCCAGCAGTCCCTTGGACAGGGGTGTGAATAGCAATCAGCCCCAGCATTTT.